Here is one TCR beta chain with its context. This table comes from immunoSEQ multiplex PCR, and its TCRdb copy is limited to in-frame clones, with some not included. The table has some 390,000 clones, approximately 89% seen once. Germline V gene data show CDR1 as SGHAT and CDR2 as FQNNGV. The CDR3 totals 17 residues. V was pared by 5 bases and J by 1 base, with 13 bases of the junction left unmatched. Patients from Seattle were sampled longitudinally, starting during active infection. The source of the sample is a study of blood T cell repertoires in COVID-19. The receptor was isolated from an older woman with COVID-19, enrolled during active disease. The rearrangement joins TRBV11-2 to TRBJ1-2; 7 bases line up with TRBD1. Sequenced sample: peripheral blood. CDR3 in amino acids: CASSAKDRDRNNYGYTF. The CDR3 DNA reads TGTGCCAGCAGCGCCAAAGACCGGGACAGAAATAACTATGGCTACACCTTC.